Listed below are T cell receptor beta chains from one sample, sequenced in a study of T cells in Graves' hyperthyroidism and ophthalmopathy. MiXCR was run by TCRdb on the multiplex PCR reads, yielding one entry per CDR3 protein. The sample yields fewer than 700,000 distinct CDR3 sequences, roughly 15% seen once. Sequencing input: blood. The origin of the receptors is a woman between 18 and 29 years old with Graves' ophthalmopathy. The CDR3 runs from the conserved cysteine through the conserved F or W. Each record gives: clone size, V gene, J gene, D gene, CDR3 protein, CDR3 DNA. A D gene is named only where the DNA matches it firmly. Some rows have no size entry. The others give once, few or many, or a class for an expanded clone.

many,TRBV7-3,TRBJ1-1,.,CASSPSEGGEAFF,TGTGCCAGCAGCCCCTCAGAGGGTGGTGAAGCTTTCTTT
many,TRBV12-5,TRBJ1-1,TRBD1,CASGLTLGQGGGNTEAFF,TGTGCTAGTGGTTTGACCCTAGGACAGGGTGGAGGGAACACTGAAGCTTTCTTT
many,TRBV6-2/TRBV6-3,TRBJ1-1,.,CASSYPQGPDTEAFF,TGTGCCAGCAGTTACCCTCAGGGACCCGACACTGAAGCTTTCTTT
.,TRBV19,TRBJ1-2,.,CASSIDPAGLDYGYTF,TGTGCCAGTAGTATAGATCCGGCAGGGTTGGACTATGGCTACACCTTC
.,TRBV7-8,TRBJ2-7,TRBD1,CASSQPLIGGSRYEQYF,TGCGCCAGCAGCCAACCTCTCATAGGGGGCAGTCGCTACGAGCAGTACTTC
few,TRBV6-4,TRBJ2-2,.,CASSDSEGNTGELFF,TGTGCCAGCAGTGACTCGGAAGGGAACACCGGGGAGCTGTTTTTT
.,TRBV13,TRBJ2-7,.,CASSGAGTIHEQYF,TGTGCCAGCAGCGGGGCCGGGACAATCCACGAGCAGTACTTC
.,TRBV9,TRBJ1-5,.,CASTRGGDNQPQHF,TGTGCCAGCACCAGAGGGGGAGACAATCAGCCCCAGCATTTT
.,TRBV6-2/TRBV6-3,TRBJ2-7,.,CASSYGTSRDEQYF,TGTGCCAGCAGTTACGGTACTAGCAGGGACGAGCAGTACTTC
.,TRBV4-3,TRBJ2-7,TRBD2,CASSQGTRASGSYEQYF,TGCGCCAGCAGCCAAGGTACCCGGGCTAGCGGCTCCTACGAGCAGTACTTC
.,TRBV7-9,TRBJ2-1,TRBD1,CASSPQTGGKSYNEQFF,TGTGCCAGCAGCCCCCAGACAGGGGGCAAGTCCTACAATGAGCAGTTCTTC
many,TRBV20-1,TRBJ2-1,TRBD2,CSAMSGRDYNEQFF,TGCAGTGCCATGAGCGGGAGGGACTACAATGAGCAGTTCTTC
.,TRBV29-1,TRBJ1-1,.,CIVDMNTEAFF,TGCATCGTAGACATGAACACTGAAGCTTTCTTT
.,TRBV29-1,TRBJ1-1,.,CSVGDMGKEAFF,TGCAGCGTGGGCGACATGGGGAAAGAAGCTTTCTTT
.,TRBV6-5,TRBJ2-7,TRBD1,CASSLIGWTGIPYEQYF,TGTGCCAGCAGTTTGATTGGGTGGACAGGGATACCCTACGAGCAGTACTTC
.,TRBV2,TRBJ2-2,TRBD2,CASSPRSSGSATGELFF,TGTGCCAGCAGCCCTCGAAGTAGCGGGAGTGCAACCGGGGAGCTGTTTTTT
many,TRBV6-5,TRBJ2-6,TRBD1,CASSYSYRGLVSGANVLTF,TGTGCCAGCAGTTACTCGTACAGGGGGCTGGTATCTGGGGCCAACGTCCTGACTTTC
many,TRBV28,TRBJ1-6,.,CASSFPGENSPLHF,TGTGCCAGCAGTTTCCCGGGGGAAAATTCACCCCTCCACTTT
.,TRBV7-2,TRBJ1-6,TRBD1,CASSPRTDRGALHF,TGTGCCAGCAGCCCAAGAACAGACAGGGGCGCCCTCCACTTT